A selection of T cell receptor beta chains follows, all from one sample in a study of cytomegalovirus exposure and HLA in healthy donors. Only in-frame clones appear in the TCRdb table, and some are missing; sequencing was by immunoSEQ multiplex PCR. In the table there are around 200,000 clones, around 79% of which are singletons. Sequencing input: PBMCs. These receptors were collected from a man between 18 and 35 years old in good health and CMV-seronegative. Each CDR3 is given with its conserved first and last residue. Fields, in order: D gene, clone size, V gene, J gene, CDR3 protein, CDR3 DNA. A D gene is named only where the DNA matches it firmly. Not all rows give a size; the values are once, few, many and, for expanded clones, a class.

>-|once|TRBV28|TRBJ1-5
CASRATAFQPQHF
TGTGCCAGCAGGGCGACAGCTTTTCAGCCCCAGCATTTT
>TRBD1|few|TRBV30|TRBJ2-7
CAWSETGGSYEQYF
TGTGCCTGGAGTGAGACAGGGGGCTCCTACGAGCAGTACTTC
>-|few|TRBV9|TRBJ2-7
CASSRRREPLYGEQYF
TGTGCCAGCAGCCGCCGCAGGGAACCACTTTATGGGGAGCAGTACTTC
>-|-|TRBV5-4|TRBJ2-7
CASSNTYEQYF
TGTGCCAGCAGCAATACCTACGAGCAGTACTTC
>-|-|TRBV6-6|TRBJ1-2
CASRKGDGYTF
TGTGCCAGCAGAAAGGGGGACGGCTACACCTTC
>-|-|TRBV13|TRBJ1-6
CASSLSSGPGNNSPLHF
TGTGCCAGCAGCTTATCTTCCGGTCCTGGTAATAATTCACCCCTCCACTTT
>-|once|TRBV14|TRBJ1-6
CASSQDTGQPSPLHF
TGTGCCAGCAGCCAAGATACTGGACAGCCTTCACCCCTCCACTTT
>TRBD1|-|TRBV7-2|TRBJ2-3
CASSPGQGLGTDTQYF
TGTGCCAGCAGCCCGGGACAGGGTTTGGGCACAGATACGCAGTATTTT
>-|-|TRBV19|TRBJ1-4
CASSRTVGPPNEKLFF
TGTGCCAGTAGTAGGACAGTCGGCCCTCCAAATGAAAAACTGTTTTTT
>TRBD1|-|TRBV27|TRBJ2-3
CASSLEDRFTDTQYF
TGTGCCAGCAGTTTAGAGGACAGGTTCACAGATACGCAGTATTTT
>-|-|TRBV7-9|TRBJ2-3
CASSDQTGDGTDTQYF
TGTGCCAGCAGCGATCAAACGGGGGACGGCACAGATACGCAGTATTTT
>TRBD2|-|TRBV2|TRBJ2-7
CASEGLAGEGFSYEQYF
TGTGCCAGCGAGGGACTAGCGGGAGAGGGCTTCTCCTACGAGCAGTACTTC
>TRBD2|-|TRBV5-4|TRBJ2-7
CASSSPGRGGSSYEQYF
TGTGCCAGCAGCTCACCGGGTAGGGGCGGGAGCTCCTACGAGCAGTACTTC